This TCR beta chain appears in the sequencing data of a study of identical twins. This CDR3 spans 15 amino acids. The V segment lost 2 bases and the J segment 7 bases; nucleotides outside the gene matches: 3. TCRdb ran MiXCR on the 5' RACE reads and lists one entry per CDR3 protein. The table lists under 800,000 distinct CDR3 sequences, around 21% of them singletons, with 4.3% in the top ten. These data are also associated with another study on T cells expressing NK-cell markers.

Material for sequencing was PBMCs. This TCR was sampled from a woman aged 18-29 years in good health. This chain connects TRBV12-3 or TRBV12-4 to TRBJ2-3, with TRBD2 identical over 13 bases. In DNA form, the CDR3 reads TGTGCCAGCAGTTTAACTAGCGGGGGGGAGCATACGCAGTATTTT. This codes for CASSLTSGGEHTQYF.